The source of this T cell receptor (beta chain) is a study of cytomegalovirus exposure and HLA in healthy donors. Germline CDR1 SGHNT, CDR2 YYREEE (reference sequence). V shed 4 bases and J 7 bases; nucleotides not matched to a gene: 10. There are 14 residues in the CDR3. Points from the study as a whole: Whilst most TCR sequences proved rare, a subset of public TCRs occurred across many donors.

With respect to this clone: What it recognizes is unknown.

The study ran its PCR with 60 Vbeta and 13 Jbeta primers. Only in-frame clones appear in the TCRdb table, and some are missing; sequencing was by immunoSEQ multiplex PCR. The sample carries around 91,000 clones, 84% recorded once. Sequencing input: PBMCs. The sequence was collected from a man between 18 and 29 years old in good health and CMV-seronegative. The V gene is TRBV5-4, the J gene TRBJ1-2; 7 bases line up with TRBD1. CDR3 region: CASSISTGVGGYTF. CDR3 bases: TGTGCCAGCAGCATCTCCACAGGGGTGGGTGGCTACACCTTC.